Listed below are T cell receptor beta chains from one sample, sequenced in a study of OX40 agonist ivuxolimab in advanced cancers. The method was immunoSEQ multiplex PCR; TCRdb's version includes in-frame clones alone and lacks a portion of them. The table records 45,000 to 50,000 clones, approximately 78% of them present only once. This specimen was CD4+ or CD8+ T cells sorted from blood, taken in a trial of the OX40 agonist ivuxolimab. These receptors all stem from an adult with an advanced solid tumor such as melanoma, head and neck, liver or kidney cancer. CDR3s include the opening cysteine and the closing phenylalanine or tryptophan. Fields, in order: clone size, J gene, V gene, D gene, CDR3 protein, CDR3 DNA. A D gene is named only where the DNA matches it firmly. Not every row has a clone size; where given, it reads once, few, many or a size class.

>NA|TRBJ1-4|TRBV4-1|NA
CASSQDQLVEKLFF
TGCGCCAGCAGCCAAGATCAATTGGTGGAAAAACTGTTTTTT
>once|TRBJ1-6|TRBV18|NA
CASSPPTTGVRNSPLHF
TGTGCCAGCTCACCACCGACGACTGGCGTTAGAAATTCACCCCTCCACTTT
>NA|TRBJ2-1|TRBV5-4|NA
CASSLEEGDEQFF
TGTGCCAGCAGCTTGGAAGAAGGGGATGAGCAGTTCTTC
>once|TRBJ1-5|TRBV6-1|NA
CASSEALGFMLNQPQHF
TGTGCCAGCAGTGAAGCCTTAGGATTCATGCTCAATCAGCCCCAGCATTTT
>NA|TRBJ2-1|TRBV5-1|NA
CASSETGFENEQFF
TGCGCCAGCAGCGAGACAGGTTTCGAAAATGAGCAGTTCTTC
>NA|TRBJ1-1|TRBV5-1|NA
CASSLDGSPMNTEAFF
TGCGCCAGCAGCTTGGACGGGAGCCCGATGAACACTGAAGCTTTCTTT
>NA|TRBJ2-6|TRBV6-1|NA
CASSERGAGANVLTF
TGTGCCAGCAGTGAACGAGGGGCTGGGGCCAACGTCCTGACTTTC
>NA|TRBJ2-1|TRBV7-9|TRBD2
CASSSPGTSGTYNEQFF
TGTGCCAGCAGCTCCCCGGGGACTAGCGGGACCTACAATGAGCAGTTCTTC
>NA|TRBJ1-5|TRBV19|NA
CASSIDSGFGGNQPQHF
TGTGCCAGTAGTATTGATTCGGGGTTTGGGGGCAATCAGCCCCAGCATTTT
>NA|TRBJ1-1|TRBV6-5|NA
CASSSPVKNTEAFF
TGTGCCAGCAGTTCCCCCGTGAAGAACACTGAAGCTTTCTTT
>NA|TRBJ2-1|TRBV11-3|TRBD1
CASSPNQGAVQFF
TGTGCCAGCAGCCCCAATCAGGGGGCGGTCCAGTTCTTC
>NA|TRBJ2-1|TRBV28|TRBD2
CASKGLAGGGSEQFF
TGTGCCAGCAAGGGACTAGCGGGAGGGGGTAGTGAGCAGTTCTTC
>NA|TRBJ2-3|TRBV14|TRBD1
CASSQEIQGADTQYF
TGTGCCAGCAGCCAAGAGATTCAGGGGGCAGATACGCAGTATTTT
>NA|TRBJ2-7|TRBV4-3|TRBD2
CASSQARTSGRYEQYF
TGCGCCAGCAGCCAAGCCAGGACTAGCGGGAGGTACGAGCAGTACTTC
>once|TRBJ2-5|TRBV6-1|NA
CASRDSGKGETQYF
TGTGCCAGCCGGGACTCAGGGAAGGGGGAGACCCAGTACTTC
>NA|TRBJ2-1|TRBV6-5|TRBD2
CASSRGLAPYNEQFF
TGTGCCAGCAGTAGAGGACTAGCGCCTTACAATGAGCAGTTCTTC
>NA|TRBJ1-2|TRBV5-5|TRBD1
CASSLTGGAYGYTF
TGTGCCAGCAGCCTAACAGGGGGCGCCTATGGCTACACCTTC
>NA|TRBJ2-1|TRBV4-1|TRBD2
CASAGLAGAGGPYNEQFF
TGCGCCAGCGCCGGGCTAGCGGGAGCCGGAGGCCCCTACAATGAGCAGTTCTTC
>NA|TRBJ2-7|TRBV21-1|NA
CASSKAGLGRHEQYF
TGTGCCAGCAGCAAGGCCGGACTAGGTAGGCACGAGCAGTACTTC
>NA|TRBJ2-1|TRBV7-2|TRBD2
CASSTGLAGDNEQFF
TGTGCCAGCAGCACTGGACTAGCTGGCGACAATGAGCAGTTCTTC
>medium-sized|TRBJ1-1|TRBV2|NA
CASSQHTEAFF
TGTGCCAGCAGTCAACACACTGAAGCTTTCTTT